This record looks at one T cell receptor beta chain sequence and its context. Its specific antigen is unknown. Nothing much larger sits one base from this clone, and base qualities are not available. The data were obtained in a study of blood T cell repertoires in COVID-19 (dated by TCRdb to 2018 to 2021). Background on the whole study: Samples covering the acute and convalescent phases of COVID-19 were provided by collaborators in the United States, Italy and Spain. The dataset comprised deeply sampled blood TCRbeta repertoires from subjects exposed to, actively infected with, or recovered from COVID-19. The material from the prospective study consisted of cDNA or gDNA derived from T cells, B-cell-depleted T cells, or PBMCs. Samples came from the ongoing ImmuneRACE study (first 160 participants) plus 1,254 subjects from 6 global collaborators. The repertoires were released in a freely available public database intended as a resource for research on the immune response to SARS-CoV-2. A de-identified subject ID, COVID-19 status, age in years and sex were almost always included in the sample metadata. Where HLA class I and class II types were available, the types were taken from metadata supplied by the sample provider, not from assay-based typing.

As encoded in the germline V gene, CDR1 is ENHRY while CDR2 is SYGVKD. Its CDR3 holds 15 amino acids, cysteine through phenylalanine. Just CDR3 DNA is preserved here, 45 bases in frame from base 1. Unmatched junction bases come to 8, with V trimmed by 2 bases and J by 7 bases. Participants in the prospective study were aged roughly 18 to 100 years, lived in under 30 United States geographic areas, and enrolled through a virtual design. In the prospective study, participants were assigned to cohorts based on the clinical history participants reported in a screening survey and a study questionnaire. Recovered participants in ImmuneRACE Cohort 3 were defined as having two consecutive negative NP/OP PCR tests, clearance from a healthcare professional, or resolution of symptoms. In the prospective study, whole blood, serum and a nasopharyngeal or oropharyngeal swab were collected from each participant by mobile phlebotomists. Participants in the prospective study had the option to provide additional blood draws and questionnaires over an approximately 2-month period. Before DNA extraction, blood samples from the prospective study were shipped at room temperature or frozen.

TCRbeta CDR3 regions were amplified from genomic DNA using the immunoSEQ Assay, a bias-controlled multiplex PCR. Regarding the original processing steps: Nucleated cell counts per sample were estimated from amplification of reference gene primers within the assay. To quantify the absolute abundance of each unique TCRbeta CDR3 rearrangement, sequence reads were collapsed and filtered. For each sample, productive Simpson clonality was calculated by taking the square root of Simpson's diversity index across productive rearrangements. Drawn from immuneACCESS, this table holds only the in-frame rearrangements with V and J called that TCRdb kept. Clones are partly lost; checked studies trace under half to an unresolved V gene and leave the rest unexplained. The DNA was the basis for D and trimming; V, J and clone size are from that table. The sample table records more than 300,000 clones; nearly 90% of these occur just once. The ten largest clones represent approximately 5.4% of the sample.

Overall study results and their limits: How much clinical and demographic metadata was included differed by source and by participant, and the metadata was provided uncurated.

The chain links TRBV10-3 with TRBJ2-4; 7 central bases correspond to TRBD1. This sequence was found in a woman under 40 who had recovered from COVID-19. Sequences were obtained from PBMCs or T cells enriched from blood (not recorded which). This receptor has the CDR3 CAISEPVTGKNIQYF. In nucleotides, the sequence is TGTGCCATCAGTGAGCCAGTGACAGGGAAGAACATTCAGTACTTC.